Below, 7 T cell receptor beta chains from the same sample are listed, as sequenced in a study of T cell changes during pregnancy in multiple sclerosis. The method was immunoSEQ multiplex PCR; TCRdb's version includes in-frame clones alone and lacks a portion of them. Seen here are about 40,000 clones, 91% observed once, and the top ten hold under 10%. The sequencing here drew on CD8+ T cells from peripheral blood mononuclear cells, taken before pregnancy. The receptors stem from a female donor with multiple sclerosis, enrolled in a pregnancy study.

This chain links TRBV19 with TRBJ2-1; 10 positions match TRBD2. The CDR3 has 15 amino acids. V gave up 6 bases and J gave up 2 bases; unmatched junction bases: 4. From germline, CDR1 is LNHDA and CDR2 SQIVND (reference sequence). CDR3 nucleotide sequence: TGTGCCAGTAGCGGACTAGCGGAGACCTACAATGAGCAGTTCTTC. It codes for CASSGLAETYNEQFF.

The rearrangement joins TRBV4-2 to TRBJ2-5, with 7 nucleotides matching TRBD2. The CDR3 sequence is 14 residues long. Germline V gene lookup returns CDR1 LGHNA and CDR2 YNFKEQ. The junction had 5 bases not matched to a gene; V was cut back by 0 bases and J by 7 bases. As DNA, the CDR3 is TGTGCCAGCAGCCAAGAGGCTAGCGGCGGGACCCAGTACTTC. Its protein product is CASSQEASGGTQYF.

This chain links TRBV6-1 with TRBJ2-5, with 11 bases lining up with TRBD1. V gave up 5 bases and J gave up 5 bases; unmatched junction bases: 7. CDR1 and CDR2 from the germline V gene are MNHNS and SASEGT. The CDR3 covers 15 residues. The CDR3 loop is CASSFGQGAAETQYF. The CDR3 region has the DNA TGTGCCAGCAGTTTTGGACAGGGGGCAGCGGAGACCCAGTACTTC.

The CDR3 region is CASSWLADSDTQYF. The CDR3 DNA follows: TGCGCCAGCAGCTGGCTAGCGGATTCAGATACGCAGTATTTT. The rearrangement uses TRBV5-1 and TRBJ2-3; 7 nucleotides match TRBD2. The germline gives CDR1 SGHRS, CDR2 YFSETQ. The junction had 5 bases not matched to a gene; V was cut back by 3 bases and J by 4 bases. This CDR3 has 14 residues.

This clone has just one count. The CDR3 protein is CASSYSRTGGNEQYF. Written as DNA, the CDR3 is TGTGCCAGCAGTTACTCCAGGACAGGGGGGAACGAGCAGTACTTC. J is TRBJ2-7 and V is TRBV6-5; 10 nucleotides match TRBD1. This CDR3 comprises 15 residues. With V trimmed by 0 bases and J by 5 bases, 4 bases remained unmatched. Germline CDR1 and CDR2: MNHEY and SVGAGI.

The chain's CDR3 is CASSDSISGSADTQYF. In nucleotides, the CDR3 is TGTGCCAGCAGTGACTCGATTAGCGGGAGTGCAGATACGCAGTATTTT. This sequence joins TRBV6-4 and TRBJ2-3; 9 bases fit TRBD2. The V gene end was trimmed by 0 bases and the J gene end by 4 bases; junction bases not matched to a gene: 5. Germline values: CDR1 MRHNA, CDR2 SNTAGT. The CDR3 covers 16 residues.

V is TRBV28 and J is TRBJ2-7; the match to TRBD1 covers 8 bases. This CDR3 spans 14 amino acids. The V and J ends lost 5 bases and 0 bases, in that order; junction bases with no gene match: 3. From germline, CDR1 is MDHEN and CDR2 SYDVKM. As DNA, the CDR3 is TGTGCCAGCAGTCCCGGACAGGGCTCCTACGAGCAGTACTTC. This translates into CASSPGQGSYEQYF.